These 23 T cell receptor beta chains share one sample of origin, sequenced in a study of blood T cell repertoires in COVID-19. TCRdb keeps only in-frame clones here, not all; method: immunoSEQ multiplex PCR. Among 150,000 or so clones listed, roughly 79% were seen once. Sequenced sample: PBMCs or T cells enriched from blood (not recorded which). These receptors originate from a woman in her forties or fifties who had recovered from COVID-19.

CDR3 residues: CASSYSREGGWSPLHF. The CDR3 region has the DNA TGTGCCAGCAGTTACTCGAGAGAAGGGGGCTGGTCACCCCTCCACTTT. The chain recombines TRBV6-5 with TRBJ1-6, with TRBD1 matching 7 bases. The V gene end was trimmed by 0 bases and the J gene end by 10 bases; junction bases not matched to a gene: 9. This CDR3 spans 16 amino acids. CDR1 and CDR2 (germline): MNHEY, SVGAGI.

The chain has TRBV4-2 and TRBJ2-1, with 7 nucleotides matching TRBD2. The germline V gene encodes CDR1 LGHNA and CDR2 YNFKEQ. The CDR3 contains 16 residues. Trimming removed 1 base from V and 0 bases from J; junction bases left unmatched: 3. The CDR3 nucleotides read TGTGCCAGCAGCCAAGGTCGCGGGAGCTCCTACAATGAGCAGTTCTTC. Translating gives CASSQGRGSSYNEQFF.

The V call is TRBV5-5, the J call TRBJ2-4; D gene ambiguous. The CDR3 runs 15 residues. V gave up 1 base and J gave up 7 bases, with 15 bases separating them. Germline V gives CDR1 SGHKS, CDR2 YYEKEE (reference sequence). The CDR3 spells CASSLRSGFTNIQYF. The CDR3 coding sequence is TGTGCCAGCAGCTTGCGGTCAGGATTTACGAACATTCAGTACTTC.

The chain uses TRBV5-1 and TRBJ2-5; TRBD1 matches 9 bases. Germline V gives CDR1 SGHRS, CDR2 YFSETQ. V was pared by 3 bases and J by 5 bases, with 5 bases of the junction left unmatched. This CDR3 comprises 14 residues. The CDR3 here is CASSSGQGRETQYF. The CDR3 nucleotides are TGCGCCAGCAGCTCAGGACAGGGGCGGGAGACCCAGTACTTC. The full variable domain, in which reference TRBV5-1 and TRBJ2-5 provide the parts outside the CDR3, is KAGVTQTPRYLIKTRGQQVTLSCSPISGHRSVSWYQQTPGQGLQFLFEYFSETQRNKGNFPGRFSGRQFSNSRSEMNVSTLELGDSALYLCASSSGQGRETQYFGPGTRLLVL.

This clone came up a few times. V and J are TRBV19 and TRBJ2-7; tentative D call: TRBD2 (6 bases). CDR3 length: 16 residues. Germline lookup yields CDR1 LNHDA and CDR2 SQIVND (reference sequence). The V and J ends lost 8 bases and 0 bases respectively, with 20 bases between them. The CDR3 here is CASASMGGSGSYEQYF. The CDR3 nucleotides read TGTGCCAGTGCCAGCATGGGAGGCTCCGGCTCCTACGAGCAGTACTTC.

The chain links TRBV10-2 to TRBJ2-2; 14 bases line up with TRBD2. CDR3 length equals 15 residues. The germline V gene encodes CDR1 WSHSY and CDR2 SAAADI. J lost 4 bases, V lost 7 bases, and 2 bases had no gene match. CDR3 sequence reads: CASTGLAGGTGELFF. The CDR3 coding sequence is TGCGCCAGCACTGGACTAGCGGGGGGCACCGGGGAGCTGTTTTTT.

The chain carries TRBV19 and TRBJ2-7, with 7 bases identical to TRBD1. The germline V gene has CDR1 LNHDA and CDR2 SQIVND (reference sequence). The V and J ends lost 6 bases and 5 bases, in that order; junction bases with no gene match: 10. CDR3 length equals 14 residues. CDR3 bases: TGTGCCAGTAGCCGGGACAGACCTTTCAACGAGCAGTACTTC. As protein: CASSRDRPFNEQYF. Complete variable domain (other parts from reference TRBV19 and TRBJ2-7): DGGITQSPKYLFRKEGQNVTLSCEQNLNHDAMYWYRQDPGQGLRLIYYSQIVNDFQKGDIAEGYSVSREKKESFPLTVTSAQKNPTAFYLCASSRDRPFNEQYFGPGTRLTVT.

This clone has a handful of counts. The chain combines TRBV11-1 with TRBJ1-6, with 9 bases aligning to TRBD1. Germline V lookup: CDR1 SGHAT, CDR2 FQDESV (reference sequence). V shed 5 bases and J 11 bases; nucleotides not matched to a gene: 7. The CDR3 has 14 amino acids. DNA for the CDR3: TGTGCCAGCAGCCGAAACAGGGGGCCGACACCCCTCCACTTT. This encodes CASSRNRGPTPLHF.

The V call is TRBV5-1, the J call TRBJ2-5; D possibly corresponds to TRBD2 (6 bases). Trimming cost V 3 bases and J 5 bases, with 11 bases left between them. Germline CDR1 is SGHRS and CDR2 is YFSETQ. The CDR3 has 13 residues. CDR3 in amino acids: CASSSPGGETQYF. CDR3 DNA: TGCGCCAGCAGCTCCCCTGGGGGGGAGACCCAGTACTTC.

CDR3 DNA sequence: TGTGCCAGCAGCTCTAGCGGGAGGAGGTCAGATACGCAGTATTTT. It codes for CASSSSGRRSDTQYF. V gene TRBV6-5 combines with J gene TRBJ2-3, with 11 bases matching TRBD2. This CDR3 is built from 15 residues. The germline CDR1 and CDR2 sequences are MNHEY and SVGAGI. V lost 6 bases to trimming and J lost 4 bases; unmatched junction nucleotides: 6.

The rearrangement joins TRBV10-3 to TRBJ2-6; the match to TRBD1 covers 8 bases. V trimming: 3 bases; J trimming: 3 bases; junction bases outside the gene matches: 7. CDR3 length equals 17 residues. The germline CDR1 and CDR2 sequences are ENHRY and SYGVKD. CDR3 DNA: TGTGCCATCAGTGATGGACAGGGTGCGTTTGGGGCCAACGTCCTGACTTTC. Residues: CAISDGQGAFGANVLTF.

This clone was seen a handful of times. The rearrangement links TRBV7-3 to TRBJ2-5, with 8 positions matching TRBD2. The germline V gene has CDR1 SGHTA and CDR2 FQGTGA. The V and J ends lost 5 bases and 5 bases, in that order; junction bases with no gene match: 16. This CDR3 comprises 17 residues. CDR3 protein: CASSPGAGGQSGETQYF. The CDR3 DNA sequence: TGTGCCAGCAGCCCCGGGGCGGGGGGTCAGTCCGGGGAGACCCAGTACTTC.

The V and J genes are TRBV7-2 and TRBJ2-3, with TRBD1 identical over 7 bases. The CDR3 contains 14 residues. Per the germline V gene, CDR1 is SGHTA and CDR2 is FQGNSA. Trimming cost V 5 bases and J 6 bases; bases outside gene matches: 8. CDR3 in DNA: TGTGCCAGCAGCCGGGACAGCGCGACGGATACGCAGTATTTT. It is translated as CASSRDSATDTQYF. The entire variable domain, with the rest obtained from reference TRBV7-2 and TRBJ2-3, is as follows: GAGVSQSPSNKVTEKGKDVELRCDPISGHTALYWYRQSLGQGLEFLIYFQGNSAPDKSGLPSDRFSAERTGGSVSTLTIQRTQQEDSAVYLCASSRDSATDTQYFGPGTRLTVL.

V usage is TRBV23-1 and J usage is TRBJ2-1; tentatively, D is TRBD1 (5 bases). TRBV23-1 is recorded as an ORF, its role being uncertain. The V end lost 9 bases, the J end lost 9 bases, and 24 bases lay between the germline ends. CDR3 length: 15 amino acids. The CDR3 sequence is CASPIAGLTKGEQFF. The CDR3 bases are TGCGCCAGTCCTATTGCAGGGCTTACCAAGGGTGAGCAGTTCTTC.

The CDR3 loop reads CASSETRFYEQYF. The CDR3 coding sequence is TGTGCCAGCAGTGAAACTCGTTTCTACGAGCAGTACTTC. The chain is built from TRBV6-1 and TRBJ2-7; D is unresolved. This CDR3 spans 13 amino acids. V dropped 2 bases and J dropped 3 bases, with 8 bases sitting between them. Per the germline V gene, CDR1 is MNHNS and CDR2 is SASEGT.

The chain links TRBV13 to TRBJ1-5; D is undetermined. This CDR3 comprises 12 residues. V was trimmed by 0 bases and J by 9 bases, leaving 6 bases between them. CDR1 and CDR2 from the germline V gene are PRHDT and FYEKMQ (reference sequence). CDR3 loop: CASSLGATPQHF. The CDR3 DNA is TGTGCCAGCAGCTTAGGAGCAACGCCCCAGCATTTT.

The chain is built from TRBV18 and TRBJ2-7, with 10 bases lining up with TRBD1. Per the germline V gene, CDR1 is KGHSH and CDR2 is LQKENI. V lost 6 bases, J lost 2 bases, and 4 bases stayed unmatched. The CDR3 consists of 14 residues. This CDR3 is CASSPGTGAYEQYF. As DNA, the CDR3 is TGTGCCAGCTCGCCCGGGACAGGGGCCTACGAGCAGTACTTC.

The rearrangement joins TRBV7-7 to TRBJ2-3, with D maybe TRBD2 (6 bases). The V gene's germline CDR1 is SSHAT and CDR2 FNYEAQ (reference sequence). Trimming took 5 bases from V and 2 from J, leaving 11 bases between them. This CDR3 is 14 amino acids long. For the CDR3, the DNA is TGTGCCAGCAGCCTTAGCGGATACACAGATACGCAGTATTTT. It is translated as CASSLSGYTDTQYF.

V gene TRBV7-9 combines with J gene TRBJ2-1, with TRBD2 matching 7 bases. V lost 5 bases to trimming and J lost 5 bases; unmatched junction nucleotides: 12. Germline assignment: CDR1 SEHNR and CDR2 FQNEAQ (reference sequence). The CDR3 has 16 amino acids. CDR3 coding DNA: TGTGCCAGCAGCCTCATGGGGGGTCTAGCGGACAATGAGCAGTTCTTC. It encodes CASSLMGGLADNEQFF. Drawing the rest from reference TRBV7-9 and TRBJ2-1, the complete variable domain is DTGVSQNPRHKITKRGQNVTFRCDPISEHNRLYWYRQTLGQGPEFLTYFQNEAQLEKSRLLSDRFSAERPKGSFSTLEIQRTEQGDSAMYLCASSLMGGLADNEQFFGPGTRLTVL.

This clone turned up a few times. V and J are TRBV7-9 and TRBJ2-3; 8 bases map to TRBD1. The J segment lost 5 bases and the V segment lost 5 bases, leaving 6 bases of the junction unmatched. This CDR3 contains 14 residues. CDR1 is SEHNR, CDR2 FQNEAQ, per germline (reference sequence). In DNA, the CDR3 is TGTGCCAGCAGCCTACAGGGGGTTGAAGATACGCAGTATTTT. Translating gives CASSLQGVEDTQYF.

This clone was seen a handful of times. The CDR3 is CASSPSRGSYEQYF. The CDR3 DNA sequence: TGCGCCAGCAGCCCCTCCAGGGGCTCCTACGAGCAGTACTTC. J is TRBJ2-7 and V is TRBV5-1, with TRBD1 as a possible D gene (6 bases). V lost 4 bases and J 0 bases, leaving 11 bases between the germline ends. There are 14 residues in the CDR3. The germline gives CDR1 SGHRS, CDR2 YFSETQ. The complete variable domain, with remaining parts taken from reference TRBV5-1 and TRBJ2-7, reads KAGVTQTPRYLIKTRGQQVTLSCSPISGHRSVSWYQQTPGQGLQFLFEYFSETQRNKGNFPGRFSGRQFSNSRSEMNVSTLELGDSALYLCASSPSRGSYEQYFGPGTRLTVT.

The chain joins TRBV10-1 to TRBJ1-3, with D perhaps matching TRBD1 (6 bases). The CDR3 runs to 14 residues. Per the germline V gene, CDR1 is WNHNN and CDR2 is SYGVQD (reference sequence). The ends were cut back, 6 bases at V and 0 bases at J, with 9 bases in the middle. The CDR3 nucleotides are TGCGCCAGCAGAGAGGACAGCTCTGGAAACACCATATATTTT. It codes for CASREDSSGNTIYF.

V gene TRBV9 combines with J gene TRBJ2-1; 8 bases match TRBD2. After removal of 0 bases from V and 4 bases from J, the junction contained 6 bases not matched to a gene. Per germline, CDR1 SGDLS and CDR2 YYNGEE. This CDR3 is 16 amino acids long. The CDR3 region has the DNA TGTGCCAGCAGCGTAGGGGCTAGCGGGCTATACAATGAGCAGTTCTTC. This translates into CASSVGASGLYNEQFF.